This entry describes one T cell receptor beta chain. This clonotype was recorded many times. Its antigen specificity is not known. The input lacks base qualities; no much larger clone sits a single base away. This sample is part of a study of T-cell reconstitution after alpha-beta-depleted transplantation in children (dated by TCRdb to 2016 to 2017). A note on the overall study: The study quantitatively tracked T-cell immune reconstitution after TCRalphabeta/CD19-depleted allogeneic hematopoietic cell transplantation in children using TCR repertoire profiling.

The library was made by PCR. Sequencing used an Illumina HiSeq 2500. TCR library preparation used molecular barcoding, with unique molecular identifiers applied to normalize quantification of the TCRbeta repertoire. TCRdb handled the public reads itself, with Q25 trimming in fastp and clone calling in MiXCR, and kept productive beta chains. Rows with one shared CDR3 protein collapse into an entry with the most common genes and DNA. A total of about 240,000 distinct CDR3 sequences appear in this sample, more than 10% of them only once. Clones ranked in the top ten supply about 2.6% of the sample. Per the germline V gene, LGHNA is the CDR1 and YSLEER is the CDR2. From cysteine to phenylalanine, the CDR3 is 15 amino acids long. This entry keeps only the CDR3 DNA: 45 bases, framed from base 1. V loses 1 base, J loses 2 bases, and the germline ends lie 10 bases apart.

The receptor was derived from a human donor who donated a stem cell graft to a child with acute lymphoblastic leukemia. The sequencing here drew on PBMCs from the stem cell graft donor, taken from the stem cell graft. The V gene is TRBV4-3 and the J gene is TRBJ2-3; there is no confident call for the D gene. The CDR3 in this case is CASSQGNTITDTQYF. The nucleotide sequence reads TGCGCCAGCAGCCAAGGAAATACCATCACAGATACGCAGTATTTT.